The T cell receptor (beta chain) described here comes from a study of blood T cell repertoires in COVID-19. Overall study context: Researchers got acute and convalescent COVID-19 samples from the United States, Italy and Spain. PBMCs, B-cell-depleted T cells, or T cells were the source of the cDNA or gDNA that made up the material.

This CDR3 is 14 amino acids long. V lost 4 bases to trimming and J lost 2 bases; unmatched junction nucleotides: 5. Looked up from germline, CDR1 is SGDLS and CDR2 is YYNGEE. Method: immunoSEQ multiplex PCR; TCRdb's copy keeps in-frame clones and lacks some. The sample carries roughly 260,000 clones, approximately 86% recorded once. Sequencing was carried out using peripheral blood. This chain joins TRBV9 and TRBJ2-5; TRBD1 matches at 7 bases. The receptor was derived from a man in his forties or fifties who had recovered from COVID-19. CDR3 amino acids: CASSPWDRQETQYF. The CDR3 nucleotides are TGTGCCAGCAGCCCCTGGGACAGACAAGAGACCCAGTACTTC. The variable domain in full, with the rest retrieved from reference TRBV9 and TRBJ2-5, is DSGVTQTPKHLITATGQRVTLRCSPRSGDLSVYWYQQSLDQGLQFLIQYYNGEERAKGNILERFSAQQFPDLHSELNLSSLELGDSALYFCASSPWDRQETQYFGPGTRLLVL.